This TCR beta chain appears in the sequencing data of a study of blood T cell repertoires in COVID-19. Sequenced by immunoSEQ multiplex PCR; TCRdb stores in-frame clones only, minus some. Of about 210,000 clones listed, 92% are singletons. Germline V gene sequence: CDR1 MNHEY, CDR2 SVGAGI. Between the trimmed V and J ends, which lost 5 bases and 3 bases, there was a span of 15 bases. The CDR3 is made up of 15 amino acids. The chain employs TRBV6-5 and TRBJ2-3; D may be TRBD1 (5 bases). This receptor was taken from a man aged 30 to 39 with acute or convalescent COVID-19. Sequenced material: peripheral blood. CDR3 coding DNA: TGTGCCAGCAGTACTCAGTGGGCAGGGACAGATACGCAGTATTTT. Translated: CASSTQWAGTDTQYF.